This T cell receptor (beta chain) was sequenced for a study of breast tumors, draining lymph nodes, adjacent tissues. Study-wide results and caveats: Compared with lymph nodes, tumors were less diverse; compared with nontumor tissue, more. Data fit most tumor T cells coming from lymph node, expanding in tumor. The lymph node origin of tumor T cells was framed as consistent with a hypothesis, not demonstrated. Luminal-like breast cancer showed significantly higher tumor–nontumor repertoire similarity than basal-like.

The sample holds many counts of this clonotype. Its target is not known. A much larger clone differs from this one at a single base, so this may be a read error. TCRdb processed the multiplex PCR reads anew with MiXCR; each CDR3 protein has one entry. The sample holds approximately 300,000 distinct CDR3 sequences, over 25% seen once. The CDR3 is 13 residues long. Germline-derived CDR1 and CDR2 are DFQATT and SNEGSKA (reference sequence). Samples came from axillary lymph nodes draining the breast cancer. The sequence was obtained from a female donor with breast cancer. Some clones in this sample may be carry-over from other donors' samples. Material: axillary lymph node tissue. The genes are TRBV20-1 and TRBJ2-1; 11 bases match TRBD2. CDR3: CTGTSGPYNEQFF. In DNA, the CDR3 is TGCACCGGGACTAGCGGTCCCTACAATGAGCAGTTCTTC.